This T cell receptor (beta chain) emerged from a study of T cell changes during pregnancy in multiple sclerosis. The CDR3 covers 14 residues. V was clipped by 3 bases and J by 1 base, with 9 bases between them. CDR1 is MNHEY and CDR2 is SMNVEV in the germline V gene (reference sequence). Profiled with immunoSEQ multiplex PCR; TCRdb holds only in-frame clones, not every one. This sample has about 20,000 clones, with about 88% found just once. The chain joins TRBV27 to TRBJ1-1, with D unresolved. Source: CD8+ T cells from peripheral blood mononuclear cells, taken in the third trimester of pregnancy. The receptor comes from a female donor in good health, enrolled as a control in a pregnancy study. The CDR3 loop is CASSFPGRNTEAFF. The CDR3 DNA reads as TGTGCCAGCAGTTTCCCGGGTAGGAACACTGAAGCTTTCTTT.